Described below is a single T cell receptor (beta chain) sequence and its context. Antigen unknown. Amplification started from genomic DNA. The TCR beta CDR3 region was amplified using 30 forward and 13 reverse primers. Using its own MiXCR run on the multiplex PCR reads, TCRdb lists one record per CDR3 protein. The sample consists of about 290,000 distinct CDR3 sequences, roughly 50% of them appearing once. Trimming at V came to 8 bases and at J to 7 bases, leaving 5 bases not matched to a gene. From germline, CDR1 is SGHVS and CDR2 FNYEAQ. The CDR3 runs to 12 residues. Diabetic patients met standard criteria for type 1 or type 2 diabetes. No donor had another autoimmune disease or recent infection within four weeks. The data were obtained in a study of type 1 and type 2 diabetes patients. Study-level information: The cohort mixed type 1 diabetes, type 2 diabetes and nondiabetic donors.

Study-wide points: Type 2 diabetes and control samples shared highly correlated V and J usage, averaging around 0.97.

The TCR sequence derives from a man between 18 and 35 years old with type 2 diabetes. The chain couples TRBV7-6 to TRBJ2-1, with 7 positions matching TRBD2. The sample consisted of peripheral blood mononuclear cells (PBMCs). CDR3 amino acids: CASEAGLNEQFF. The CDR3 DNA reads as TGTGCCAGCGAAGCGGGATTAAATGAGCAGTTCTTC.